This T cell receptor beta chain was obtained from a study of PD-L1 blockade in urothelial cancer. Across the whole study: Atezolizumab was started by patients at some point between 2014 and 2015 at 1,200 mg intravenously every 3 weeks. Male sex and bladder-origin urothelial cancer characterized about 90% of the roughly 30 patients. Timepoints chosen for blood analysis were 3 weeks (second dose) and 6 weeks after treatment start.

Every PCR received spiked-in synthetic TCR analog templates. Repertoires were generated with immunoSEQ multiplex PCR, while TCRdb's copy carries only in-frame clones and drops some. The repertoire holds roughly 54,000 clones, approximately 88% seen once, with around 15% in the top ten. CDR3 size: 13 residues. From germline, CDR1 is SGHTA and CDR2 FQGNSA. V was shortened by 6 bases and J by 9 bases, with 15 bases between the two germline ends. The time point is: pretreatment peripheral blood. This chain uses TRBV7-2 with TRBJ2-1, with D possibly TRBD1 on 5 matching bases. The sequence was collected from a woman aged 60-75 years with urothelial cancer. Sequencing used PBMCs, obtained around atezolizumab (anti-PD-L1) treatment. The CDR3 loop is CASRSGAGLEQFF. As DNA, the CDR3 is TGTGCCAGCAGATCTGGGGCAGGCCTTGAGCAGTTCTTC. The full variable domain, with the rest looked up from reference TRBV7-2 and TRBJ2-1, is GAGVSQSPSNKVTEKGKDVELRCDPISGHTALYWYRQSLGQGLEFLIYFQGNSAPDKSGLPSDRFSAERTGGSVSTLTIQRTQQEDSAVYLCASRSGAGLEQFFGPGTRLTVL.